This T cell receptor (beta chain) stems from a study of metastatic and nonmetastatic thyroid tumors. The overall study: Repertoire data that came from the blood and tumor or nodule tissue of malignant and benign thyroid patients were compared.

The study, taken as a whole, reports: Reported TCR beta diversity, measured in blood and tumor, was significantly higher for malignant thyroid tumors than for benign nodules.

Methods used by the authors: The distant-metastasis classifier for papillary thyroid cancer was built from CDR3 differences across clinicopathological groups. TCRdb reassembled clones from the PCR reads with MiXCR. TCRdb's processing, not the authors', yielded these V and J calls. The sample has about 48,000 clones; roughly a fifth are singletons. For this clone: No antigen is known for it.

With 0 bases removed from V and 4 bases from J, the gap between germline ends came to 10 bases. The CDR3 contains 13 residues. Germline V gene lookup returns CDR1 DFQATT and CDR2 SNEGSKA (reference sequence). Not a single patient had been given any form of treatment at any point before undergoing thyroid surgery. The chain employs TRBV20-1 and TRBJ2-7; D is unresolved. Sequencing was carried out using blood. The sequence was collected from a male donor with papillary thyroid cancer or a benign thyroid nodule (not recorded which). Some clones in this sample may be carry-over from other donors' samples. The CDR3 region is CSARDELAYEQYF. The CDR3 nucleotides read TGCAGTGCTAGAGATGAGTTGGCGTACGAGCAGTACTTC.